Following are 29 T cell receptor beta chains from one sample sequenced in a study of shared clonotypes between healthy human individuals. TCRdb's copy holds only in-frame clones and misses some; the assay was immunoSEQ multiplex PCR. The profile shows roughly 2,500,000 clones, 80% to 95% of them singletons. Sample: naive CD4+ T cells from PBMCs. The subset: CD45RA+ positively selected. These receptors came from a man between 18 and 35 years old in good health. Some clones in this sample may be carry-over from other donors' samples.

The count of this clone is one. This chain connects TRBV19 to TRBJ2-3; 8 bases are a match to TRBD2. Germline assignment: CDR1 LNHDA and CDR2 SQIVND (reference sequence). The length of the CDR3 is 17 residues. After removal of 4 bases from V and 2 bases from J, the junction contained 11 bases not matched to a gene. CDR3 residues: CASSTLAGRGDTDTQYF. CDR3 in DNA: TGTGCCAGTAGTACCCTAGCGGGTCGTGGAGACACAGATACGCAGTATTTT.

With regard to this clone: The sample contains more than one DNA sequence encoding this CDR3. The rearrangement joins TRBV5-1 to TRBJ2-7; the D gene is possibly TRBD1 (6 bases). Trimming took 0 bases from V and 2 from J, leaving 15 bases between them. The CDR3 is 16 residues long. The germline V gene encodes CDR1 SGHRS and CDR2 YFSETQ. This CDR3 reads CASSLGGGQRPYEQYF. CDR3 nucleotide sequence: TGCGCCAGCAGCTTGGGGGGCGGACAGAGACCCTACGAGCAGTACTTC.

This chain connects TRBV19 to TRBJ2-7; 10 bases agree with TRBD1. V lost 3 bases and J lost 4; bases outside the gene matches: 9. The germline V gene encodes CDR1 LNHDA and CDR2 SQIVND (reference sequence). This CDR3 comprises 16 residues. CDR3 sequence: CASSITQRTGGYEQYF. DNA for the CDR3: TGTGCCAGTAGTATCACCCAACGGACAGGGGGTTACGAGCAGTACTTC.

The rearrangement uses TRBV5-1 and TRBJ2-1; 13 bases align to TRBD2. Germline lookup yields CDR1 SGHRS and CDR2 YFSETQ. Germline trimming cut 4 bases from V and 2 bases from J; bases unmatched to any gene: 3. The CDR3 totals 16 residues. The CDR3 coding sequence is TGCGCCAGCAGCCGACTAGCGGGAGGACCCTACAATGAGCAGTTCTTC. Protein product: CASSRLAGGPYNEQFF.

This clone was observed a few times. The V and J genes are TRBV7-6 and TRBJ1-1; D is unclear. Germline CDR1 is SGHVS and CDR2 is FNYEAQ. Trimming left V 1 base short and J 5 bases short, with 11 bases between. The CDR3 runs to 14 residues. The CDR3 is CASSLDGGRTEAFF. CDR3 nucleotide sequence: TGTGCCAGCAGCTTAGATGGAGGGAGGACTGAAGCTTTCTTT. Supplemented by reference TRBV7-6 and TRBJ1-1, the full variable domain reads GAGVSQSPRYKVTKRGQDVALRCDPISGHVSLYWYRQALGQGPEFLTYFNYEAQQDKSGLPNDRFSAERPEGSISTLTIQRTEQRDSAMYRCASSLDGGRTEAFFGQGTRLTVV.

The chain has TRBV5-1 and TRBJ1-2; the D gene is possibly TRBD1 (5 bases). The V end lost 5 bases, the J end lost 4 bases, and 9 bases lay between the germline ends. CDR3 size: 12 residues. Germline V gives CDR1 SGHRS, CDR2 YFSETQ. The chain's CDR3 is CASRQESYGYTF. The CDR3 nucleotides are TGCGCCAGCAGACAGGAGTCCTATGGCTACACCTTC.

This chain joins TRBV2 and TRBJ2-7, with 8 bases fitting TRBD1. Germline CDR1 is SNHLY and CDR2 is FYNNEI. With V trimmed by 5 bases and J by 3 bases, 6 bases remained unmatched. CDR3 size: 14 residues. The CDR3, as DNA: TGTGCCAGCAGTAAGGACAGGGCCATCTACGAGCAGTACTTC. This encodes CASSKDRAIYEQYF.

This rearrangement joins TRBV6-5 to TRBJ2-7; no reliable D call. Germline V lookup: CDR1 MNHEY, CDR2 SVGAGI. This CDR3 has 14 amino acids. V shed 0 bases and J shed 6 bases, with 12 bases lying between them. CDR3 sequence: CASSYSPSKGEQYF. DNA of the CDR3: TGTGCCAGCAGTTACTCGCCCAGCAAAGGCGAGCAGTACTTC.

The chain is built from TRBV19 and TRBJ1-1; 9 bases are a match to TRBD1. Trimming removed 7 bases from V and 4 bases from J; junction bases left unmatched: 10. CDR1 and CDR2 (germline): LNHDA, SQIVND (reference sequence). The CDR3 has 15 amino acids. CDR3 residues: CASIAGTGLVTEAFF. The DNA of the CDR3 is TGTGCCAGTATTGCCGGGACAGGGTTGGTCACTGAAGCTTTCTTT.

V gene TRBV9 combines with J gene TRBJ2-1; D is undetermined. V was clipped by 2 bases and J by 6 bases, with 15 bases between them. The germline gives CDR1 SGDLS, CDR2 YYNGEE. The CDR3 has 15 amino acids. The CDR3 loop is CASSVSSFSGNEQFF. The DNA of the CDR3 is TGTGCCAGCAGCGTGTCGAGTTTCTCAGGCAATGAGCAGTTCTTC.

The chain uses TRBV28 and TRBJ1-3; D is unclear. The CDR3 consists of 15 residues. The germline gives CDR1 MDHEN, CDR2 SYDVKM. V was clipped by 3 bases and J by 0 bases, with 9 bases between them. CDR3 in amino acids: CASSFPSRSGNTIYF. The DNA of the CDR3 is TGTGCCAGCAGTTTTCCTTCCCGCTCTGGAAACACCATATATTTT.

The V call is TRBV5-4, the J call TRBJ1-5; D might be TRBD1 (5 bases). The germline gives CDR1 SGHNT, CDR2 YYREEE (reference sequence). The V end was cut by 4 bases, the J end by 2 bases, with 13 bases between. The CDR3 is made up of 15 amino acids. CDR3 sequence: CASSTDPGGNQPQHF. CDR3 nucleotides: TGTGCCAGCAGCACGGACCCGGGGGGCAATCAGCCCCAGCATTTT.

The chain carries TRBV5-4 and TRBJ1-3; 7 bases are shared with TRBD1. CDR3 length equals 15 residues. Germline CDR1 is SGHNT and CDR2 is YYREEE (reference sequence). The trim removed 0 bases at V and 4 bases at J, leaving 4 bases unmatched. The CDR3 is CASSLGDSRGNTIYF. The DNA for the CDR3 is TGTGCCAGCAGCTTGGGGGACAGCAGAGGAAACACCATATATTTT.

This rearrangement joins TRBV5-4 to TRBJ2-3, with 7 bases aligning to TRBD2. Germline CDR1 is SGHNT and CDR2 is YYREEE (reference sequence). The CDR3 is made up of 15 amino acids. V shed 6 bases and J 6 bases; nucleotides not matched to a gene: 13. The CDR3 DNA is TGTGCCAGCACCACCCCGGGGTCCGGGGGGGATACGCAGTATTTT. Encoded protein: CASTTPGSGGDTQYF.

To note about this clone: In the same sample, other DNA sequences code for this CDR3. This rearrangement joins TRBV28 to TRBJ1-1; no reliable D call. V was cut by 6 bases and J by 0 bases, with 11 bases left in between. Germline V gene data show CDR1 as MDHEN and CDR2 as SYDVKM. This CDR3 is built from 14 residues. DNA of the CDR3: TGTGCCAGCAGGGGCGGGTCATTGAACACTGAAGCTTTCTTT. The encoded protein is CASRGGSLNTEAFF.

This chain uses TRBV5-4 with TRBJ2-4, with a possible D match to TRBD1 (6 bases). The CDR3 sequence is 14 residues long. The germline gives CDR1 SGHNT, CDR2 YYREEE (reference sequence). V lost 2 bases and J 1 base, leaving 7 bases between the germline ends. As DNA, the CDR3 is TGTGCCAGCAGCTTAGGACAGGCCAAAAACATTCAGTACTTC. Amino acids: CASSLGQAKNIQYF.

This clone was recorded only once. This chain links TRBV20-1 with TRBJ1-2, with D uncertain. V lost 5 bases and J 5 bases, leaving 6 bases between the germline ends. Germline CDR1 and CDR2: DFQATT and SNEGSKA (reference sequence). This CDR3 is 10 amino acids long. The CDR3 protein is CSAALYGYTF. CDR3 nucleotide sequence: TGCAGTGCTGCGCTATATGGCTACACCTTC.

V and J are TRBV27 and TRBJ2-7; D not resolved. The CDR3 runs 10 residues. V was pared by 8 bases and J by 11 bases, with 13 bases between. Germline V gives CDR1 MNHEY, CDR2 SMNVEV (reference sequence). DNA of the CDR3: TGTGCCAGCCTCTCAACACCGGAGTACTTC. This gives the protein CASLSTPEYF.

Turning to this clone: The same CDR3 arises from other DNA sequences in this sample as well. The rearrangement uses TRBV5-1 and TRBJ2-5, with 8 bases aligning to TRBD1. Germline V gene lookup returns CDR1 SGHRS and CDR2 YFSETQ. CDR3 size: 14 residues. Trimming cost V 2 bases and J 5 bases; bases outside gene matches: 5. CDR3 loop: CASSLMGQEETQYF. CDR3 nucleotides: TGCGCCAGCAGCTTAATGGGACAGGAGGAGACCCAGTACTTC.

The chain joins TRBV7-6 to TRBJ2-1; D ambiguous. CDR1 SGHVS and CDR2 FNYEAQ come from the germline V gene. V was shortened by 5 bases and J by 5 bases, with 10 bases between the two germline ends. The CDR3 is made up of 13 amino acids. CDR3 bases: TGTGCCAGCAGCCTTGGCCCCGACAATGAGCAGTTCTTC. Protein product: CASSLGPDNEQFF.

The chain has TRBV28 and TRBJ1-1, with no clear D. The CDR3 has 13 amino acids. Trimming removed 4 bases from V and 5 bases from J, with 11 bases in between. The germline CDR1 and CDR2 sequences are MDHEN and SYDVKM. CDR3 protein: CASSSQRVTEAFF. In nucleotides, the CDR3 is TGTGCCAGCAGTTCCCAGCGTGTAACTGAAGCTTTCTTT.

Comments on this clone: Germline is not matched at one junction end, which may reflect a read error. The rearrangement uses TRBV20-1 and TRBJ2-7; D unclear. This CDR3 contains 11 residues. In germline, CDR1 is DFQATT, CDR2 SNEGSKA (reference sequence). The CDR3 nucleotides read TGCAGTGCTAGAGATCAGGTCGAGAAGTACTTC. This sequence encodes CSARDQVEKYF.

The rearrangement uses TRBV5-1 and TRBJ1-2; D unresolved. The germline V gene encodes CDR1 SGHRS and CDR2 YFSETQ. Between the trimmed V and J ends, which lost 4 bases and 6 bases, there was a span of 10 bases. CDR3 length: 12 amino acids. The CDR3 nucleotides read TGCGCCAGCAGCCCGGACCTCGATGGCTACACCTTC. Its protein product is CASSPDLDGYTF.

V and J are TRBV5-1 and TRBJ2-1, with 9 bases fitting TRBD2. Germline CDR1 and CDR2: SGHRS and YFSETQ. V shed 5 bases, J shed 5 bases, and the junction held 8 bases outside the gene matches. The CDR3 totals 15 residues. The CDR3 DNA reads as TGCGCCAGCAGATCCGGGACTAGCCAACACAATGAGCAGTTCTTC. Its translation is CASRSGTSQHNEQFF.

The V call is TRBV5-1, the J call TRBJ2-2; D is uncertain. V lost 5 bases and J 7 bases, leaving 12 bases between the germline ends. The CDR3 sequence is 13 residues long. CDR1 is SGHRS, CDR2 YFSETQ, per germline. This CDR3 is CASREGILGELFF. The CDR3 nucleotides read TGCGCCAGCAGGGAAGGGATCCTCGGGGAGCTGTTTTTT.

Here the CDR3 DNA reads TGCAGCGCTTCCCGGGACTCAAACACCGGGGAGCTGTTTTTT. Amino acids: CSASRDSNTGELFF. The gene calls are TRBV29-1 and TRBJ2-2; maybe TRBD2 (6 bases). This CDR3 region has 14 residues. Per germline, CDR1 SQVTM and CDR2 ANQGSEA. Trimming left V 7 bases short and J 2 bases short, with 14 bases between.

V and J are TRBV5-1 and TRBJ2-1; TRBD1 matches at 9 bases. J gave up 2 bases and V 4 bases, and 7 bases lay outside the gene matches. This CDR3 spans 16 amino acids. The germline V gene has CDR1 SGHRS and CDR2 YFSETQ. CDR3: CASSKGQGWAYNEQFF. DNA of the CDR3: TGCGCCAGCAGCAAAGGACAGGGGTGGGCCTACAATGAGCAGTTCTTC.

The chain has TRBV19 and TRBJ2-4; 11 positions agree with TRBD2. After removal of 3 bases from V and 11 bases from J, the junction contained 21 bases not matched to a gene. The CDR3 has 19 amino acids. CDR1 LNHDA and CDR2 SQIVND come from the germline V gene (reference sequence). CDR3 coding DNA: TGTGCCAGTAGTATCGCGCGACGGGGACTAGCGGACGACAGGGTCGTTCAGTACTTC. Its protein product is CASSIARRGLADDRVVQYF.

The chain has TRBV5-1 and TRBJ2-1; 8 bases map to TRBD2. V was pared by 0 bases and J by 9 bases, with 8 bases of the junction left unmatched. CDR1 and CDR2 from the germline V gene are SGHRS and YFSETQ. CDR3 size: 15 residues. The DNA for the CDR3 is TGCGCCAGCAGCTTGGTGCGGGAGGCCCTTGGTGAGCAGTTCTTC. Protein sequence: CASSLVREALGEQFF.